This record covers a single TCR beta chain. This clone was observed a single time. The specificity of this receptor is unknown. No much larger clonotype is one base removed from it; base qualities were not supplied. CDR1 and CDR2 are read off the germline V gene as MNHNS and SASEGT. Taken from cysteine to phenylalanine, the CDR3 has 13 residues. Only the CDR3 DNA is retained, 39 bases long and in frame from the first base. The trim is 6 bases for V and 0 bases for J, with a gap of 9 bases between the germline ends. In the paper's terms, the treatment or condition label means: oral pan-JAK inhibitor, 5-10 mg twice daily. Lesional scalp punch biopsies and peripheral blood were collected from alopecia areata patients. PBMCs were separated by density centrifugation and stained for CD3, CD4 and CD8, after which CD4+ and CD8+ T cells were sorted on a FACSAria. The sample is drawn from a study of CD8+ T cells in alopecia areata (dated by TCRdb to about 2018). Background for the entire study: Treated patients were enrolled in an open-label pilot trial of oral tofacitinib, 5 to 10 mg twice daily, for moderate-to-severe alopecia areata. Scalp clonality was compared across normal scalp (n=4), patchy alopecia areata scalp (n=8), and alopecia totalis/universalis scalp (n=8). TCRbeta CDR3 regions were amplified by immunoSEQ multiplex PCR using 35 Vbeta forward and 13 Jbeta reverse primers. In both human patients and the C3H/HeJ mouse model, the study applied high-throughput TCRbeta sequencing to look at T cell clonal expansion in alopecia areata. On the human side, TCRbeta sequencing was run on scalp tissue and on sorted CD4+ and CD8+ peripheral blood T cells from healthy controls and from alopecia areata patients with either patchy or totalis/universalis disease. Disease severity in treated patients was measured with the SALT score, which quantifies the percentage of affected scalp surface area. Patients received tofacitinib for 6 to 18 months and were then followed off drug for 6 months to check for delayed response and recurrence. Patients on tofacitinib were biopsied at baseline and after 4 and 24 weeks of treatment, and several of the patients also had a later scalp biopsy. RNA was obtained with the PAXgene miRNA kit for fixed scalp, the miRNeasy kit for PBMCs, and the RNeasy kit for mouse skin.

Library generation was performed with the immunoSEQ multiplex PCR assay. RNA was extracted from all samples and reverse transcribed into cDNA, which served as template for TCR sequencing. SuperScript III was used for first-strand cDNA synthesis, primed with a 2:1 mix of oligo-dT and random hexamers. A synthetic immune receptor repertoire was used to assess amplification bias, and residual bias was removed computationally. The authors' pipeline ran thus. After raw reads were preprocessed to remove errors, the CDR3 was defined following IMGT conventions as running from the conserved cysteine to phenylalanine. Clonality was calculated as 1 minus Shannon entropy normalized by log2 of the number of productive unique TCRs. Whether scalp clones were CD4 or CD8 was inferred by matching scalp TCRbeta sequences against CD4 and CD8 repertoires sorted from blood. This is the immuneACCESS table as TCRdb keeps it, with only in-frame sequences that have V and J called. A part of the clones is gone; compared with another copy, unresolved V genes explain less than half, and the rest is unexplained. The V and J calls and the clone size are those of that table, but D and trimming were determined from the DNA. In this sample the table shows about 180,000 clones, roughly half of which occur a single time. Together, the top ten hold 10% of the sample.

Beyond this particular receptor, the publication reports: Shared TCR sequences between patients were less evident than in mice, which may be partly attributable to HLA diversity in the patient population. Unlike mouse skin, which is dominated by gammadelta T cells, normal human skin has resident alphabeta T cells that are also sequenced, and this complicates analysis of the scalp TCR repertoire. With tofacitinib, both scalp clonality and the number of expanded CD8+ clones among the top 100 scalp clones went down significantly. Many expanded lesional clones were found to persist in scalp and blood during tofacitinib treatment, and relapse after treatment cessation may be partly explained by this persistence. Because the treated cohort was small and had just a single nonresponder, larger studies are needed to establish links between baseline CD8+ expansion and response. Higher clonality and more expanded CD8+ clones were observed in lesional scalp than in normal scalp, particularly in alopecia totalis/universalis, a finding suggestive of antigenic drive.

The sample in question was CD8+ T cells sorted from blood, obtained around week 53, from a patient treated with tofacitinib. The receptor chain draws on TRBV6-1 and TRBJ2-7, with the D gene too uncertain to name. This sequence was found in a human donor with alopecia areata. The DNA is as follows: TGTGCCAGCAGCCTGACTCGCTCCTACGAGCAGTACTTC. Its coded protein is CASSLTRSYEQYF.